These T cell receptor beta chains were read from a single sample in a study of cytomegalovirus exposure and HLA in healthy donors. TCRdb's copy holds only in-frame clones and misses some; the assay was immunoSEQ multiplex PCR. Of roughly 60,000 clones in the sample, around 83% were seen once. The sample was PBMCs. The receptors originated from a man aged 30 to 45 in good health and CMV-seronegative. Both conserved end residues are part of each CDR3. The order of the fields is D gene, clone size, V gene, J gene, CDR3 DNA, CDR3 protein. A D gene is named only where the DNA matches it firmly. Size is stated for part of the rows, as once, few or many counts, or as a class when the clone is expanded.

d_gene: NA
abundance: NA
v_gene: TRBV7-2
j_gene: TRBJ1-1
CDR3nt: TGTGCCAGCAGCCCCGGGGGGGTGGACACTGAAGCTTTCTTT
CDR3aa: CASSPGGVDTEAFF

d_gene: NA
abundance: few
v_gene: TRBV4-3
j_gene: TRBJ1-4
CDR3nt: TGCGCCAGCAGCCAAGATACGGGGGGTTTTTGGGAACTGTTTTTT
CDR3aa: CASSQDTGGFWELFF

d_gene: TRBD1
abundance: NA
v_gene: TRBV7-6
j_gene: TRBJ1-4
CDR3nt: TGTGCCAGCAGCTCCTTCCGGGACAGGCGTGGAAAACTGTTTTTT
CDR3aa: CASSSFRDRRGKLFF

d_gene: NA
abundance: NA
v_gene: TRBV25-1
j_gene: TRBJ1-4
CDR3nt: TGTGCCAGCAGTGATGGGGCAGGGTACAATGAAAAACTGTTTTTT
CDR3aa: CASSDGAGYNEKLFF

d_gene: NA
abundance: NA
v_gene: TRBV5-8
j_gene: TRBJ1-4
CDR3nt: TGTGCCAGCAGCTTGGGGACACACCTTAATGAAAAACTGTTTTTT
CDR3aa: CASSLGTHLNEKLFF

d_gene: NA
abundance: once
v_gene: TRBV7-9
j_gene: TRBJ2-7
CDR3nt: TGTTCCAGCAGCCAGAGGGATCGATACGAGCAGTACTTC
CDR3aa: CSSSQRDRYEQYF

d_gene: NA
abundance: NA
v_gene: TRBV2
j_gene: TRBJ2-1
CDR3nt: TGTGCCAGCATTGTGGGGGGTAAAGAGCAGTTCTTC
CDR3aa: CASIVGGKEQFF

d_gene: NA
abundance: NA
v_gene: TRBV6-4
j_gene: TRBJ2-1
CDR3nt: TGTGCCAGCAGTGGAGCCGGGAGCCCCAATGAGCAGTTCTTC
CDR3aa: CASSGAGSPNEQFF

d_gene: TRBD2
abundance: NA
v_gene: TRBV5-4
j_gene: TRBJ2-3
CDR3nt: TGTGCCAGCAGCCCCTGGCGGGGGGGCCTGCTGAGCACAGATACGCAGTATTTT
CDR3aa: CASSPWRGGLLSTDTQYF

d_gene: NA
abundance: NA
v_gene: TRBV7-6
j_gene: TRBJ1-5
CDR3nt: TGTGCCAGCAGCTCCGCCCGGGGGATTCAGCCCCAGCATTTT
CDR3aa: CASSSARGIQPQHF

d_gene: TRBD1
abundance: NA
v_gene: TRBV7-8
j_gene: TRBJ2-5
CDR3nt: TGTGCCAGCAGCTTAAGGGACAGGGGACAGACCCAGTACTTC
CDR3aa: CASSLRDRGQTQYF

d_gene: NA
abundance: NA
v_gene: TRBV5-1
j_gene: TRBJ1-6
CDR3nt: TGCGCCAGCAGCAAGGACAGTTATAATTCACCCCTCCACTTT
CDR3aa: CASSKDSYNSPLHF

d_gene: TRBD2
abundance: NA
v_gene: TRBV2
j_gene: TRBJ2-7
CDR3nt: TGTGCCAGCAGTGGGGCTAGCGGGAGTTACGAGCAGTACTTC
CDR3aa: CASSGASGSYEQYF

d_gene: TRBD1
abundance: NA
v_gene: TRBV27
j_gene: TRBJ1-5
CDR3nt: TGTGCCAGCAAACAGGGGGAGACCCAGCATTTT
CDR3aa: CASKQGETQHF

d_gene: TRBD2
abundance: NA
v_gene: TRBV29-1
j_gene: TRBJ2-5
CDR3nt: TGCAGCGTTGAAGCGGTAGCGGGCCAAGAGACCCAGTACTTC
CDR3aa: CSVEAVAGQETQYF

d_gene: TRBD1
abundance: NA
v_gene: TRBV6-1
j_gene: TRBJ1-1
CDR3nt: TGTGCCAGCAGTGAAGTACCGGGACAGGGTTGGACTGAAGCTTTCTTT
CDR3aa: CASSEVPGQGWTEAFF